This TCR beta chain emerged from a study of blood T cell repertoires in COVID-19. Trimming stripped 5 bases from V and 4 bases from J, with 8 bases between. The CDR3 covers 11 residues. Germline V gene data show CDR1 as GTSNPN and CDR2 as SVGIG (reference sequence). Generated by immunoSEQ multiplex PCR, the TCRdb table keeps only in-frame clones and is missing some. Of 200,000 to 250,000 clones in the sample, roughly 80% were seen once. Source material: peripheral blood. The receptor was derived from a woman younger than 30 with acute or convalescent COVID-19. V usage is TRBV30 and J usage is TRBJ1-2; D is uncertain. The CDR3 coding sequence is TGTGCCTGGGGAAGCCTCTATGGCTACACCTTC. The encoded protein is CAWGSLYGYTF.